These 5 T cell receptor beta chains were all obtained from the same sample, sequenced in a study of response to subunit inactivated influenza vaccine. TCRdb analysed the RT-PCR reads with MiXCR anew, one entry per CDR3 protein. The data hold 800,000 to 1,000,000 distinct CDR3 sequences, with approximately 21% observed a single time. Sequences were derived from PBMCs from blood, sampled 4 to 6 days after vaccination. The receptor set was obtained from a man in his fifties who received an inactivated influenza vaccine.

The chain has TRBV2 and TRBJ1-5; no clear D. The germline gives CDR1 SNHLY, CDR2 FYNNEI. V lost 6 bases and J 0 bases, leaving 12 bases between the germline ends. The CDR3 length is 15 residues. The CDR3 protein is CASRGIKDSNQPQHF. CDR3 bases: TGTGCCAGCAGGGGTATTAAGGATAGCAATCAGCCCCAGCATTTT.

This clonotype was seen a handful of times. The V gene is TRBV20-1, the J gene TRBJ2-2; a possible D gene is TRBD1 (5 bases). The germline V gene encodes CDR1 DFQATT and CDR2 SNEGSKA (reference sequence). The CDR3 consists of 13 residues. With 5 bases removed from V and 0 bases from J, the gap between germline ends came to 7 bases. The DNA for the CDR3 is TGCAGTGCTGCGGACACGAACACCGGGGAGCTGTTTTTT. Protein: CSAADTNTGELFF.

V usage is TRBV20-1 and J usage is TRBJ2-5; D perhaps matches TRBD2 (5 bases). V was trimmed by 5 bases and J by 2 bases, leaving 15 bases between them. Germline V gives CDR1 DFQATT, CDR2 SNEGSKA (reference sequence). The CDR3 has 14 residues. Written as DNA, the CDR3 is TGCAGTGCTCACAATTTTGGCGGGCAAGAGACCCAGTACTTC. It yields the protein CSAHNFGGQETQYF.

This clonotype turned up a few times. The genes are TRBV29-1 and TRBJ2-7; tentative D call: TRBD2 (6 bases). This CDR3 is 15 amino acids long. Germline CDR1 and CDR2: SQVTM and ANQGSEA. V was pared by 3 bases and J by 2 bases, with 17 bases between. The CDR3 protein is CSVETATTSTYEQYF. The DNA of the CDR3 is TGCAGCGTTGAGACGGCGACGACTAGTACCTACGAGCAGTACTTC.

V gene TRBV7-6 combines with J gene TRBJ2-5; 14 bases line up with TRBD2. This CDR3 comprises 16 residues. CDR1 and CDR2 from the germline V gene are SGHVS and FNYEAQ. After removal of 5 bases from V and 5 bases from J, the junction contained 7 bases not matched to a gene. The CDR3 is CASSVSGTSGSETQYF. CDR3 DNA: TGTGCCAGCAGCGTCTCCGGGACTAGCGGGAGTGAGACCCAGTACTTC.